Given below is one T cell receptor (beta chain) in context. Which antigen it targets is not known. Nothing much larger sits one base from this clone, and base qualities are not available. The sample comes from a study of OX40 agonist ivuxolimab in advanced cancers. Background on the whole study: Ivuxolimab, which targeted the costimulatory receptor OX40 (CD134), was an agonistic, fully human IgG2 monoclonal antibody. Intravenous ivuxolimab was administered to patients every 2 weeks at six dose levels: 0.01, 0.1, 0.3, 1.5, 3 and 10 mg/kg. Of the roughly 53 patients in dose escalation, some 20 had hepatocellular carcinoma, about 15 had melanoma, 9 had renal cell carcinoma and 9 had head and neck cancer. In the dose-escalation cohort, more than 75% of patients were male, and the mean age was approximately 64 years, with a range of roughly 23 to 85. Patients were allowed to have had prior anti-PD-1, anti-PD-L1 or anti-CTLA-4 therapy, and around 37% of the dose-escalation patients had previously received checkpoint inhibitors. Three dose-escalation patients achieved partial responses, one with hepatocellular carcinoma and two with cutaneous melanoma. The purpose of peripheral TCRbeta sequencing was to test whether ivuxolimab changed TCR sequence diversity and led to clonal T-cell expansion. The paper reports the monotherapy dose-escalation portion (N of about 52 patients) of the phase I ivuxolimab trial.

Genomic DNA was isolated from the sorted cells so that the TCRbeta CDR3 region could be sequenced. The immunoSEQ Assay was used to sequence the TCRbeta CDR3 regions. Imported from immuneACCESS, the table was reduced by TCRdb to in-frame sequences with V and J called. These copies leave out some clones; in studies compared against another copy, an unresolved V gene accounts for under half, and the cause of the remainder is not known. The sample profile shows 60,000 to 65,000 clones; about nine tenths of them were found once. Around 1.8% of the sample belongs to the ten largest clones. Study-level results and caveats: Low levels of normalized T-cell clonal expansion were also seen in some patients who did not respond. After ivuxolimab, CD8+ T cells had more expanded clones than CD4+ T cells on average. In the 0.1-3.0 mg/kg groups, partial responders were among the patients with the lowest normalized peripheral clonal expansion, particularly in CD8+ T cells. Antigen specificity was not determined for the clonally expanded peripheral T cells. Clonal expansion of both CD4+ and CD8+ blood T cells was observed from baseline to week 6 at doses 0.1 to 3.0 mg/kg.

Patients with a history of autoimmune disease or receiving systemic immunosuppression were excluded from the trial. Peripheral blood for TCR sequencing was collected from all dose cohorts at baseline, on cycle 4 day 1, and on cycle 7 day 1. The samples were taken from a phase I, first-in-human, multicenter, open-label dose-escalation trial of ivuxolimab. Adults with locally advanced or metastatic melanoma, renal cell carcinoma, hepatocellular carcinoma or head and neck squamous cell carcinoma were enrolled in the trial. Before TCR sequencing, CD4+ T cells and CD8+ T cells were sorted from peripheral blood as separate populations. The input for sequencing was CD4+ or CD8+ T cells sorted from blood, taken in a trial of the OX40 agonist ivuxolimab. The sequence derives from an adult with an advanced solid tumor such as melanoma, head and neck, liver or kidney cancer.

The CDR3 sequence is CASSFGANTEAFF. In nucleotide form, the sequence is TGTGCCAGCAGCTTCGGGGCGAACACTGAAGCTTTCTTT. In this chain, TRBV11-3 is recombined with TRBJ1-1; tentative D gene TRBD1, with 5 bases matching. Trimming at the junction amounts to 3 bases on V and 1 base on J, and the germline ends lie 6 bases apart. The CDR3 holds 13 amino acids from the cysteine to the phenylalanine. The only DNA kept is the CDR3, 39 bases in frame from the first base. CDR1 is given as SGHNT and CDR2 as YENEEA, both from the germline V gene.